The 10 T cell receptor beta chains reported below all come from one sample, sequenced in a study of OX40 agonist ivuxolimab in advanced cancers. The data were produced by immunoSEQ multiplex PCR, yet TCRdb's version contains in-frame clones alone and is incomplete. The sample has approximately 77,000 clones; approximately 80% are singletons. The input for sequencing was CD4+ or CD8+ T cells sorted from blood, taken in a trial of the OX40 agonist ivuxolimab. The receptors come from an adult with an advanced solid tumor such as melanoma, head and neck, liver or kidney cancer.

The rearrangement joins TRBV5-4 to TRBJ2-3; D call uncertain. The CDR3 has 14 amino acids. Germline values: CDR1 SGHNT, CDR2 YYREEE (reference sequence). With 4 bases removed from V and 2 bases from J, the gap between germline ends came to 11 bases. The CDR3 bases are TGTGCCAGCAGCCCCACGGACGACACAGATACGCAGTATTTT. It codes for CASSPTDDTDTQYF.

This clone was observed a handful of times. The chain recombines TRBV2 with TRBJ1-2, with 7 bases matching TRBD1. Germline CDR1 and CDR2: SNHLY and FYNNEI. The CDR3 spans 15 residues. Losses at the gene ends were 3 bases for V and 2 bases for J; bases not matched to a gene: 6. CDR3 sequence reads: CASSDSGQANYGYTF. CDR3 bases: TGTGCCAGCAGTGACTCTGGACAGGCAAACTATGGCTACACCTTC.

This CDR3 is CASSLNGGRSYNEQFF. The CDR3 DNA reads TGTGCCAGCAGCTTGAATGGGGGCCGCTCCTACAATGAGCAGTTCTTC. This sequence joins TRBV7-2 and TRBJ2-1, with D maybe TRBD1 (6 bases). Germline V CDR1 and CDR2: SGHTA, FQGNSA. The CDR3 length is 16 residues. The V end lost 3 bases, the J end lost 0 bases, and 12 bases lay between the germline ends.

The chain recombines TRBV10-1 with TRBJ1-2; the match to TRBD1 covers 7 bases. This CDR3 has 15 residues. Germline assignment: CDR1 WNHNN and CDR2 SYGVQD (reference sequence). V lost 0 bases and J lost 5; bases outside the gene matches: 6. The CDR3 protein is CASSESGTARYGYTF. The CDR3 coding sequence is TGCGCCAGCAGTGAGTCCGGGACAGCGCGATATGGCTACACCTTC.

In the case of this clone: Its ends do not fully match the called genes, so a read error is possible. This chain connects TRBV2 to TRBJ2-5, with D unclear. Germline-derived CDR1 and CDR2 are SNHLY and FYNNEI. CDR3 length equals 13 residues. This chain's CDR3 is CASRDAGFSSSDF. CDR3 sequence (DNA): TGTGCCAGCAGAGATGCCGGGTTCTCAAGTTCGGACTTC. The variable domain in full, with the rest retrieved from reference TRBV2 and TRBJ2-5, is EPEVTQTPSHQVTQMGQEVILRCVPISNHLYFYWYRQILGQKVEFLVSFYNNEISEKSEIFDDQFSVERPDGSNFTLKIRSTKLEDSAMYFCASRDAGFSSSDFGPGTRLLVL.

This clone was picked up a small number of times. V usage is TRBV28 and J usage is TRBJ2-7; either TRBD1 or TRBD2 may fit D (6 bases each). Germline assignment: CDR1 MDHEN and CDR2 SYDVKM. Deletions cut 1 base from V and 4 bases from J, with 23 bases between. The CDR3 has 18 residues. The CDR3 coding sequence is TGTGCCAGCAGTTTATCAGTGATTGAGGCAGGAGGGGGGTACGAGCAGTACTTC. It encodes CASSLSVIEAGGGYEQYF.

This clone has only one observation. The chain uses TRBV27 and TRBJ1-1, with D possibly being TRBD1 (5 bases). The CDR3 contains 16 residues. The V end lost 6 bases, the J end lost 5 bases, and 22 bases lay between the germline ends. Germline V gene lookup returns CDR1 MNHEY and CDR2 SMNVEV (reference sequence). CDR3 coding DNA: TGTGCCAGCAGAGGGGACGGTCGAGGAAGTGGGACTGAAGCTTTCTTT. Its protein product is CASRGDGRGSGTEAFF.

This chain joins TRBV11-3 and TRBJ2-7; the match to TRBD2 covers 12 bases. The length of the CDR3 is 18 residues. After removal of 5 bases from V and 3 bases from J, the junction contained 14 bases not matched to a gene. The germline V gene encodes CDR1 SGHNT and CDR2 YENEEA. CDR3 in amino acids: CASSPGTSGGSTYYEQYF. Written as DNA, the CDR3 is TGTGCCAGCAGCCCCGGAACTAGCGGGGGGTCCACCTACTACGAGCAGTACTTC.

CDR3 in DNA: TGTGCCAGCTCCCCCAGGACGGGGGCAAACACTGAAGCTTTCTTT. It yields the protein CASSPRTGANTEAFF. This chain uses TRBV18 with TRBJ1-1, with D possibly matching TRBD1 (6 bases). V was clipped by 6 bases and J by 2 bases, with 16 bases between them. The germline CDR1 and CDR2 sequences are KGHSH and LQKENI. There are 15 residues in the CDR3.

The chain has TRBV7-6 and TRBJ2-7; D possibly matches TRBD1 or TRBD2 (5 bases each). The CDR3 has 13 amino acids. The V and J ends lost 5 bases and 7 bases respectively, with 15 bases between them. Germline CDR1 reads SGHVS; CDR2 reads FNYEAQ. CDR3 sequence (DNA): TGTGCCAGCAGCGACGGGACCCACTGGGAGCAGTACTTC. Translated: CASSDGTHWEQYF.